The clone carrying this TCR beta chain appeared once. This sample is drawn from a study of blood T cell repertoires in COVID-19. Cohort allocation depended upon clinical history that participants reported. The length of the CDR3 is 15 residues. Germline V gives CDR1 SQVTM, CDR2 ANQGSEA. Germline trimming cut 5 bases from V and 8 bases from J; bases unmatched to any gene: 10. In the study's own analysis: Reference gene primer amplification in the assay estimated nucleated cell counts. Sequencing used immunoSEQ multiplex PCR; TCRdb keeps in-frame clones, though not all of them. The V and J calls and clone size were taken over from that table, and D and trimming were inferred from the DNA. The sample records about 270,000 clones, 65% to 90% being singletons.

The genes are TRBV29-1 and TRBJ2-1; 12 bases are shared with TRBD1. Input material: PBMCs or T cells enriched from blood (not recorded which). The clonotype comes from a woman aged 45-60 years with acute COVID-19. CDR3 coding DNA: TGCAGCGTTTCCGGGACAGGGGGCTCAGTCTATGAGCAGTTCTTC. As protein: CSVSGTGGSVYEQFF.